This T cell receptor (beta chain) was sequenced during a study of CD8 T cells in Susac syndrome. Across the study: Patients with Susac syndrome were therapy-naive, taking corticosteroids, with some also receiving intravenous immunoglobulin, or taking intravenous immunoglobulin alone at the time their blood was drawn.

Random hexamers were used to reverse transcribe roughly 0.45 to 1 ug of RNA. TCRdb reanalysed the immunoSEQ multiplex PCR reads using MiXCR and keeps one entry per CDR3 protein. The sample lists some 180,000 distinct CDR3 sequences, roughly 91% occurring once. Trimming took 4 bases from V and 10 from J, leaving 13 bases between them. The CDR3 totals 13 residues. This receptor was taken from a human donor with Susac syndrome. The genes are TRBV12-3 or TRBV12-4 and TRBJ1-4, with TRBD1 as a possible D gene (5 bases). Material: CD4+ T cells from PBMCs. The CDR3 sequence is CASSSGVQGKLFF. The CDR3 DNA sequence: TGTGCCAGCAGTTCCGGGGTTCAGGGAAAACTGTTTTTT.